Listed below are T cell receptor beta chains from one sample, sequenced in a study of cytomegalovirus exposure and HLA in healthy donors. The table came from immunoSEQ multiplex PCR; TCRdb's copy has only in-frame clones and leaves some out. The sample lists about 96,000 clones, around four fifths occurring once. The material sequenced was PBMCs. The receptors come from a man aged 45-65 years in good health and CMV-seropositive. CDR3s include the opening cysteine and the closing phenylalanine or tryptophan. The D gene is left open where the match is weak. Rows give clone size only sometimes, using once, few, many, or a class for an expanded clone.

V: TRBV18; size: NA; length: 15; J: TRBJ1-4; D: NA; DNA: TGTGCCAGCTCACTCCGGGATCCAACTAATGAAAAACTGTTTTTT; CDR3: CASSLRDPTNEKLFF
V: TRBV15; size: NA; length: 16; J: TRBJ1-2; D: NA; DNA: TGTGCCACCAGCGCGGTCCGAGGACAGACAAACTATGGCTACACCTTC; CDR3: CATSAVRGQTNYGYTF
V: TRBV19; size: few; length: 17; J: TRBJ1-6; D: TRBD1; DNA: TGTGCCAGTAGTACGGACAGGGGCGACCTTTGGGGATCACCCCTCCACTTT; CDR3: CASSTDRGDLWGSPLHF
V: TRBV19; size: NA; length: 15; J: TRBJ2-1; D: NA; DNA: TGTGCCAGTAGTATAGGAGAGGTCGGGGTCCTTGAGCAGTTCTTC; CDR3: CASSIGEVGVLEQFF
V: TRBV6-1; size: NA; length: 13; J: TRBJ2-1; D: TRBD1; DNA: TGTGCCAGCAGGGTACAGGGGGCATATGAGCAGTTCTTC; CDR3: CASRVQGAYEQFF
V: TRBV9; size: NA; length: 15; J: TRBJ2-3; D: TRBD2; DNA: TGTGCCAGCAGCGTAAGCAGCGGGGCCACAGATACGCAGTATTTT; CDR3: CASSVSSGATDTQYF
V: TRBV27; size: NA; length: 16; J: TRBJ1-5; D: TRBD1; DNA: TGTGCCAGCAGTCCTATAGAAGGGGGCAGGGCACAGCCCCAGCATTTT; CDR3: CASSPIEGGRAQPQHF
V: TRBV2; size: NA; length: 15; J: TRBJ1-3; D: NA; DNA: TGTGCCAGCAACCCGGACTTAAGCTCTGGAAACACCATATATTTT; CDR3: CASNPDLSSGNTIYF
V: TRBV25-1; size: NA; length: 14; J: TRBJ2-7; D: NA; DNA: TGTGCCAGCAGTGGTGACAGGCTCTCCTACGAGCAGTACTTC; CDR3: CASSGDRLSYEQYF
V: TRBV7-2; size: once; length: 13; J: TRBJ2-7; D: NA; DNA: TGTGCCAGCAGCTTGGCGACTACCTACGAGCAGTACTTC; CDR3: CASSLATTYEQYF
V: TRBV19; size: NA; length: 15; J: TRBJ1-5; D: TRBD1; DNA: TGTGCCAGTATGGTGACAGGGATTAGCAATCAGCCCCAGCATTTT; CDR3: CASMVTGISNQPQHF
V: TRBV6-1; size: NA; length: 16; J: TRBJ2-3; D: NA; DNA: TGTGCCAGCAGTGTAGGGTGGGCTAGCGGCACAGATACGCAGTATTTT; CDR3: CASSVGWASGTDTQYF
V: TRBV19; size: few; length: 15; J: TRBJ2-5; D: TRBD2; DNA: TGTGCCAGTAAGCGGGGGGCCTCCCCGCAAGAGACCCAGTACTTC; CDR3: CASKRGASPQETQYF
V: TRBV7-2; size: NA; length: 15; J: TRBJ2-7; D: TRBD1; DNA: TGTGCCAGCAGTCTTACCGGACAGGGGATATACGAGCAGTACTTC; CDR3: CASSLTGQGIYEQYF
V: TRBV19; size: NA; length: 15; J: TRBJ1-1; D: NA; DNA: TGTGCCAGTAGTATAGCTTTGGGGGGGACGGCTGAAGCTTTCTTT; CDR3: CASSIALGGTAEAFF
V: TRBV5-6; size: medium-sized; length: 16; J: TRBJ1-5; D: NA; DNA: TGTGCCAGCAGCCCAACGGGAGGGCGAAGCAATCAGCCCCAGCATTTT; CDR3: CASSPTGGRSNQPQHF
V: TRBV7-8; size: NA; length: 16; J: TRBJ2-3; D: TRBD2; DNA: TGTGCCAGCAGCTTAGGGTCGCTAGCGGGGGGTGTCCCGCAGTATTTT; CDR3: CASSLGSLAGGVPQYF
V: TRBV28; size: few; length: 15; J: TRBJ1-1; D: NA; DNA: TGTGCCAGCAGTTCACCCGGGGGGATGAACACTGAAGCTTTCTTT; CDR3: CASSSPGGMNTEAFF
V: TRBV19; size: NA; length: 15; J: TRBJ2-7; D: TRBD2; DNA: TGTGCCAGTAGTTCACAGCGTGCGGGAGGAAACGAGCAGTACTTC; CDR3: CASSSQRAGGNEQYF
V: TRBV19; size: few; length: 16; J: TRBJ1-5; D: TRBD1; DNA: TGTGCCAGTAGCCCGCAATCCGGGACAGCATATCAGCCCCAGCATTTT; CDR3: CASSPQSGTAYQPQHF
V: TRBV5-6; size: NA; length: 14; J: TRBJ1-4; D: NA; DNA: TGTGCCAGCAGCTCAATAGTCTCTAATGAAAAACTGTTTTTT; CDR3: CASSSIVSNEKLFF
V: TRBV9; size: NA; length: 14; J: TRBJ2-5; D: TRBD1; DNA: TGTGCCAGCAGCGTGATGGGACAGGGAGAGACCCAGTACTTC; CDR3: CASSVMGQGETQYF
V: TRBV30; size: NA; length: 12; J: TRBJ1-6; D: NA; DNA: TGTGCCTGGAGTGGGACAAGGTCACCCCTCCACTTT; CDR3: CAWSGTRSPLHF
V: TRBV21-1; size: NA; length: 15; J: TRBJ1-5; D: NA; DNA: TGTGCCAGCAGCAAAGTGGCGGGCCGTTATCAGCCCCAGCATTTT; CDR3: CASSKVAGRYQPQHF
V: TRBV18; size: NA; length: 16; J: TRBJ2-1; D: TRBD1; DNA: TGTGCCAGCTCACCGTCCGGGACAGGGGGCCCCAATGAGCAGTTCTTC; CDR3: CASSPSGTGGPNEQFF
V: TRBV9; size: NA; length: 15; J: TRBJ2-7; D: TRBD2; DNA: TGTGCCAGCAGCGTAGGGGGACTAGCGAACTACGAGCAGTACTTC; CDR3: CASSVGGLANYEQYF
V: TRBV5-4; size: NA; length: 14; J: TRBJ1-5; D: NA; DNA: TGTGCCAGCAGCCCTTGGGGAGGCAATCAGCCCCAGCATTTT; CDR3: CASSPWGGNQPQHF
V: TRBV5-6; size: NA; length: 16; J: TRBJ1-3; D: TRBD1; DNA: TGTGCCAGCAGCTACCGACAGGGTCGCTCTGGAAACACCATATATTTT; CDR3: CASSYRQGRSGNTIYF
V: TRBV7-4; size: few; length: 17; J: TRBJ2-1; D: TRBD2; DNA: TGTGCCAGCAGCTTAGAATGGGGCGGGGGGGACTACAATGAGCAGTTCTTC; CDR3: CASSLEWGGGDYNEQFF
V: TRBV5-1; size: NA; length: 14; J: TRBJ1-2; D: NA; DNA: TGCGCCAGCAGCGGAGAGACAGTCCAAAATGGCTACACCTTC; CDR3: CASSGETVQNGYTF
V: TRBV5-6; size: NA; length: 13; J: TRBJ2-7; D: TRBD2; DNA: TGTGCCAGCAGACTAGCGGGGAACTACGAGCAGTACTTC; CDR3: CASRLAGNYEQYF
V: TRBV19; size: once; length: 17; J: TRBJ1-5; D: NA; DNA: TGTGCCAGTAGTATCAGCCCCCCCCAGGGCACCAATCAGCCCCAGCATTTT; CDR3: CASSISPPQGTNQPQHF
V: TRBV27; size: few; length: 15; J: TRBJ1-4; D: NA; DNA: TGTGCCAGCAGTTTATGGGGCCCTGAGGAGGAAAAACTGTTTTTT; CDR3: CASSLWGPEEEKLFF
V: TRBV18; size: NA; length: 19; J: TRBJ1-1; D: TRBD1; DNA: TGTGCCAGCTCACCACGTATTCCGGGACAGGGGTCGGAGGGCACTGAAGCTTTCTTT; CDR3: CASSPRIPGQGSEGTEAFF
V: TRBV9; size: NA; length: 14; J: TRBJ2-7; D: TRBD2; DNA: TGTGCCAGCAGCGTAGTTAGCGGGGGAGGCGAGCAGTACTTC; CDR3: CASSVVSGGGEQYF
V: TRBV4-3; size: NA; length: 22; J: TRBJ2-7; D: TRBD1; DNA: TGCGCCAGCAGCCAAGAATCTGGCCCGATTGTGGGGACAGGGATAGACTCCTACGAGCAGTACTTC; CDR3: CASSQESGPIVGTGIDSYEQYF
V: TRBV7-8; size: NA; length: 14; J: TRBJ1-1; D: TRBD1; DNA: TGTGCCAGCAGCGCTACAGGGGTGGGCACTGAAGCTTTCTTT; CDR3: CASSATGVGTEAFF
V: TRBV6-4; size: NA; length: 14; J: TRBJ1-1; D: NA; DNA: TGTGCCAGCAGAGGCGAGGGCGGTGGCACTGAAGCTTTCTTT; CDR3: CASRGEGGGTEAFF
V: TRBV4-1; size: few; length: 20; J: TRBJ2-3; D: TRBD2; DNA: TGCGCCAGCAGCCAAGATCGTGGACTAGCGGGGGGTACTAGCACAGATACGCAGTATTTT; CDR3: CASSQDRGLAGGTSTDTQYF
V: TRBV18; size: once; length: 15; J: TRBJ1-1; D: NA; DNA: TGTGCCAGCTCCACCGCCGCGGGGGCGAACACTGAAGCTTTCTTT; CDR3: CASSTAAGANTEAFF
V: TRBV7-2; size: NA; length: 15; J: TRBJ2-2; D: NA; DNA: TGTGCCAGCAGCGCAGGGAGGTCGGTCACCGGGGAGCTGTTTTTT; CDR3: CASSAGRSVTGELFF
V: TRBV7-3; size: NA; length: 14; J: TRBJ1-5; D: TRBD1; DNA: TGTGCCAGCAGCCCAGGACAGGGAGAACAGCCCCAGCATTTT; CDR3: CASSPGQGEQPQHF